This TCR beta chain comes out of a study of T cell repertoires in cytomegalovirus infection. Turning to the study itself: Indicated by public TCR beta signatures were CMV infection and matching HLA type. Study findings and constraints: Dominating the ex vivo response were HLA-C-restricted CMV-specific TCR beta clonotypes.

This clonotype was seen a handful of times. Its cognate antigen is unknown. TCRdb redid the calling of the reads with MiXCR, one entry per CDR3 protein. Among about 500,000 distinct CDR3 sequences listed, 33% were seen once. CDR1 and CDR2 from the germline V gene are DFQATT and SNEGSKA (reference sequence). V was clipped by 0 bases and J by 5 bases, with 14 bases between them. This CDR3 contains 15 residues. The sample consisted of cultured PBMCs, taken from culture after CMV antigen stimulation. The rearrangement links TRBV20-1 to TRBJ1-5; D is unresolved. The TCR comes from a human donor in good health (CMV status not recorded). Some clones in this sample may be carry-over from other donors' samples. This chain's CDR3 is CSARDISGQHQPQHF. CDR3 DNA sequence: TGCAGTGCTAGAGATATTTCAGGTCAGCATCAGCCCCAGCATTTT.